This TCR beta chain was found in a study of CD8 T cells in ankylosing spondylitis. CDR3 size: 15 residues. Germline V CDR1 and CDR2: KGHDR, SFDVKD. V lost 9 bases and J lost 2, with 15 bases in between. TCRdb analysed the 5' RACE reads with MiXCR anew, one entry per CDR3 protein. The data show some 130,000 distinct CDR3 sequences, approximately 9.2% seen once. The sample was synovial fluid, either unsorted or a sorted T cell fraction (not recorded which). The sequence was collected from a male donor with ankylosing spondylitis. The chain is built from TRBV24-1 and TRBJ2-2; D call uncertain. The CDR3 bases are TGTGCCACCCAGTCCGGGTCCCTTAACACCGGGGAGCTGTTTTTT. Translated: CATQSGSLNTGELFF.